What follows are 31 T cell receptor beta chains derived from one specimen sequenced in a study of cytomegalovirus exposure and HLA in healthy donors. TCRdb's table, derived via immunoSEQ multiplex PCR, lists solely in-frame clones and lacks some. Of roughly 140,000 clones in the sample, 85% to 90% were seen once. Source material: PBMCs. These receptors were collected from a woman aged 18-29 years in good health and CMV-seropositive.

This rearrangement joins TRBV30 to TRBJ1-4; 7 bases are a match to TRBD1. Germline V lookup: CDR1 GTSNPN, CDR2 SVGIG (reference sequence). CDR3 length: 19 residues. Losses at the gene ends were 2 bases for V and 0 bases for J; bases not matched to a gene: 15. The CDR3 DNA sequence: TGTGCCTGGAGTCCCTGGGACAGTAATCTCTTCGCAACTAATGAAAAACTGTTTTTT. Its protein is CAWSPWDSNLFATNEKLFF.

The CDR3 here is CASSLGTSNEQFF. The CDR3 DNA follows: TGTGCCAGCAGCCTTGGGACTAGCAATGAGCAGTTCTTC. This chain links TRBV5-6 with TRBJ2-1; 8 bases align to TRBD2. Looked up from germline, CDR1 is SGHDT and CDR2 is YYEEEE. J lost 6 bases, V lost 4 bases, and 3 bases had no gene match. The CDR3 spans 13 residues.

V is TRBV9 and J is TRBJ2-2; 8 positions match TRBD2. In germline, CDR1 is SGDLS, CDR2 YYNGEE. The CDR3 has 16 residues. V was pared by 4 bases and J by 2 bases, with 7 bases of the junction left unmatched. CDR3 sequence: CASSPRTSLNTGELFF. Written as DNA, the CDR3 is TGTGCCAGCAGCCCCCGGACTAGCCTTAACACCGGGGAGCTGTTTTTT.

The chain joins TRBV7-9 to TRBJ1-1; D ambiguous. In germline, CDR1 is SEHNR, CDR2 FQNEAQ (reference sequence). V was trimmed by 5 bases and J by 6 bases, leaving 13 bases between them. The CDR3 is 13 amino acids. CDR3 coding DNA: TGTGCCAGCAGCCTCGGGCCGAGGGCTGAAGCTTTCTTT. Its protein product is CASSLGPRAEAFF.

The rearrangement joins TRBV5-1 to TRBJ1-2, with 8 bases lining up with TRBD1. The CDR3 runs to 13 residues. Germline assignment: CDR1 SGHRS and CDR2 YFSETQ. V shed 6 bases, J shed 5 bases, and the junction held 6 bases outside the gene matches. CDR3 nucleotide sequence: TGCGCCAGCAAACAGGGGGTTCAGTATGGCTACACCTTC. Translation: CASKQGVQYGYTF.

The chain uses TRBV10-3 and TRBJ2-1; D call uncertain. Germline CDR1 ENHRY, CDR2 SYGVKD. Trimming pared 5 bases from V and 7 bases from J, leaving 18 bases between. The CDR3 loop spans 15 amino acids. The chain's CDR3 is CAISPVALERNEQFF. CDR3 DNA: TGTGCCATCAGTCCAGTCGCGTTGGAGAGGAATGAGCAGTTCTTC.

Comments on this clone: Other DNA variants within this sample encode the same CDR3. The chain has TRBV29-1 and TRBJ2-7; 11 bases are shared with TRBD2. Germline loops: CDR1 SQVTM, CDR2 ANQGSEA. V was pared by 4 bases and J by 0 bases, with 2 bases of the junction left unmatched. CDR3 length equals 14 residues. CDR3 in DNA: TGCAGCGTTGCCGGGACTAGCGGCTCCTACGAGCAGTACTTC. Translation: CSVAGTSGSYEQYF.

In its sample, this clone was seen a few times. The chain recombines TRBV2 with TRBJ2-7; 11 bases are a match to TRBD1. CDR3 length equals 14 residues. The trim removed 6 bases at V and 6 bases at J, leaving 7 bases unmatched. Per the germline V gene, CDR1 is SNHLY and CDR2 is FYNNEI. DNA for the CDR3: TGTGCCAGCAGCCAAGGACAGGGGGCGGGCGAGCAGTACTTC. It yields the protein CASSQGQGAGEQYF.

The chain carries TRBV6-5 and TRBJ2-3; D is unresolved. The CDR3 sequence is 13 residues long. The V end lost 6 bases, the J end lost 0 bases, and 7 bases lay between the germline ends. Germline CDR1 MNHEY, CDR2 SVGAGI. CDR3: CASRSPSTDTQYF. As DNA, the CDR3 is TGTGCCAGCAGAAGCCCTAGCACAGATACGCAGTATTTT.

Details on this clone: The junction differs from germline at one of its ends, possibly a read error. The chain employs TRBV9 and TRBJ1-2; perhaps TRBD1 as D (5 bases). Germline V gives CDR1 SGDLS, CDR2 YYNGEE. The CDR3 runs 11 residues. In DNA, the CDR3 is TGTGCCAGCAGCGAGGGGTGGGTGCTGCACTTC. This sequence encodes CASSEGWVLHF.

This chain joins TRBV6-4 and TRBJ2-3, with 7 bases fitting TRBD1. The germline V gene encodes CDR1 MRHNA and CDR2 SNTAGT. The CDR3 length is 15 residues. Trimming at V came to 3 bases and at J to 2 bases, leaving 5 bases not matched to a gene. For the CDR3, the DNA is TGTGCCAGCAGTGAAGGGGGCCAGGCCACAGATACGCAGTATTTT. This translates into CASSEGGQATDTQYF.

The gene calls are TRBV10-3 and TRBJ1-5; 10 bases align to TRBD1. The germline CDR1 and CDR2 sequences are ENHRY and SYGVKD. Trimming at V came to 2 bases and at J to 5 bases, leaving 3 bases not matched to a gene. This CDR3 comprises 15 residues. Here the CDR3 reads CAISEGQGEDQPQHF. CDR3 sequence (DNA): TGTGCCATCAGTGAGGGACAGGGGGAAGATCAGCCCCAGCATTTT.

J is TRBJ2-7 and V is TRBV6-5, with a tentative D call TRBD2 (6 bases). The germline V gene encodes CDR1 MNHEY and CDR2 SVGAGI. The V end lost 6 bases, the J end lost 4 bases, and 19 bases lay between the germline ends. The CDR3 is made up of 15 amino acids. CDR3 bases: TGTGCCAGCAGACACCCGACGGGGGATCATTACGAGCAGTACTTC. Translation gives CASRHPTGDHYEQYF.

The genes are TRBV14 and TRBJ2-2; the D gene is possibly TRBD2 (5 bases). The V end lost 1 base, the J end lost 5 bases, and 14 bases lay between the germline ends. The CDR3 sequence is 16 residues long. Germline loops: CDR1 SGHDN, CDR2 FVKESK. The CDR3, as DNA: TGTGCCAGCAGCCAAGTTGTGGGAGTAAAGACCGGGGAGCTGTTTTTT. Translating it yields CASSQVVGVKTGELFF.

This clone came up once. This chain links TRBV30 with TRBJ1-3; D may be TRBD1 (5 bases). Looked up from germline, CDR1 is GTSNPN and CDR2 is SVGIG (reference sequence). V lost 1 base and J 8 bases, leaving 12 bases between the germline ends. CDR3 length: 13 amino acids. In DNA form, the CDR3 reads TGTGCCTGGAGTGAAGGGGTTTTAGACACCATATATTTT. It encodes CAWSEGVLDTIYF.

This chain joins TRBV19 and TRBJ1-5; a possible D gene is TRBD1 (6 bases). The CDR3 loop spans 15 amino acids. Trimming stripped 3 bases from V and 3 bases from J, with 12 bases between. Germline lookup yields CDR1 LNHDA and CDR2 SQIVND (reference sequence). CDR3 in amino acids: CASSMWQGNNQPQHF. The CDR3 coding sequence is TGTGCCAGTAGTATGTGGCAGGGGAACAATCAGCCCCAGCATTTT.

The chain joins TRBV11-3 to TRBJ2-7; 10 nucleotides align to TRBD2. V shed 4 bases, J shed 2 bases, and the junction held 5 bases outside the gene matches. The CDR3 spans 15 residues. Germline values: CDR1 SGHNT, CDR2 YENEEA. CDR3 sequence: CASSSLAGTTYEQYF. The DNA for the CDR3 is TGTGCCAGCAGCTCACTAGCGGGAACCACCTACGAGCAGTACTTC.

The V call is TRBV28, the J call TRBJ2-3; 8 bases line up with TRBD2. Unmatched junction bases numbered 2, after V lost 3 bases and J lost 6 bases. Looked up from germline, CDR1 is MDHEN and CDR2 is SYDVKM. The CDR3 runs to 13 residues. The CDR3 spells CASSLSSGDTQYF. CDR3 bases: TGTGCCAGCAGTTTGTCTAGCGGGGATACGCAGTATTTT.

The V gene is TRBV7-9, the J gene TRBJ2-1; 8 bases match TRBD2. Per germline, CDR1 SEHNR and CDR2 FQNEAQ (reference sequence). The CDR3 extends over 16 amino acids. J lost 4 bases, V lost 5 bases, and 10 bases had no gene match. CDR3 bases: TGTGCCAGCAGCGACGCCGGGACTAGAAGTTACAATGAGCAGTTCTTC. It translates to CASSDAGTRSYNEQFF.

The chain combines TRBV19 with TRBJ1-1; D might be TRBD1 (5 bases). Trimming removed 3 bases from V and 7 bases from J, with 18 bases in between. In germline, CDR1 is LNHDA, CDR2 SQIVND (reference sequence). This CDR3 comprises 15 residues. CDR3 region: CASSIQGRPRIEAFF. The CDR3 nucleotides are TGTGCCAGTAGTATCCAGGGTCGGCCCCGAATTGAAGCTTTCTTT.

This rearrangement joins TRBV10-2 to TRBJ2-7, with D perhaps TRBD2 (6 bases). There are 20 residues in the CDR3. The V end was cut by 6 bases, the J end by 1 base, with 31 bases between. Germline CDR1 WSHSY, CDR2 SAAADI. The CDR3 coding sequence is TGCGCCAGCAGCGTCGACATCGGGGGAGGCCTGACCAGGAGGTCCTACGAGCAGTACTTC. The encoded protein is CASSVDIGGGLTRRSYEQYF.

The chain employs TRBV5-6 and TRBJ2-3, with D possibly being TRBD1 (7 bases). With 2 bases removed from V and 0 bases from J, the gap between germline ends came to 16 bases. CDR3 length: 17 residues. CDR1 and CDR2 (germline): SGHDT, YYEEEE. The CDR3 DNA follows: TGTGCCAGCAGCTTCCGCGGGACAGCTACTAGCACAGATACGCAGTATTTT. Translating it yields CASSFRGTATSTDTQYF. Full variable domain (outside the CDR3, taken from reference TRBV5-6 and TRBJ2-3): DAGVTQSPTHLIKTRGQQVTLRCSPKSGHDTVSWYQQALGQGPQFIFQYYEEEERQRGNFPDRFSGHQFPNYSSELNVNALLLGDSALYLCASSFRGTATSTDTQYFGPGTRLTVL.

This chain connects TRBV5-1 to TRBJ2-3; 7 nucleotides match TRBD1. In germline, CDR1 is SGHRS, CDR2 YFSETQ. Trimming took 6 bases from V and 0 from J; bases not matched to a gene: 7. The CDR3 loop spans 15 amino acids. Here the CDR3 DNA reads TGCGCCAGCACCACCGGGACAGCAAGCACAGATACGCAGTATTTT. Translated: CASTTGTASTDTQYF.

This clone was detected only a few times. The chain's CDR3 is CASSHRWAGGLATGELFF. The CDR3 DNA sequence: TGTGCCAGCAGCCACCGGTGGGCGGGAGGGCTAGCCACCGGGGAGCTGTTTTTT. The chain uses TRBV4-2 and TRBJ2-2, with TRBD2 matching over 9 bases. This CDR3 is 18 amino acids long. After removal of 3 bases from V and 4 bases from J, the junction contained 12 bases not matched to a gene. Germline CDR1 LGHNA, CDR2 YNFKEQ.

The chain employs TRBV11-2 and TRBJ2-7; D remains ambiguous. CDR3 size: 13 residues. Germline lookup yields CDR1 SGHAT and CDR2 FQNNGV. Trimming cost V 6 bases and J 5 bases, with 14 bases left between them. In nucleotides, the CDR3 is TGTGCCAGCAGTCCGTCCTCCCTCCACGAGCAGTACTTC. It encodes CASSPSSLHEQYF.

V is TRBV9 and J is TRBJ2-7; 8 bases agree with TRBD2. After removal of 0 bases from V and 3 bases from J, the junction contained 5 bases not matched to a gene. Germline CDR1 reads SGDLS; CDR2 reads YYNGEE. This CDR3 has 15 residues. The CDR3 here is CASSVETSGFYEQYF. CDR3 in DNA: TGTGCCAGCAGCGTAGAAACTAGCGGCTTCTACGAGCAGTACTTC.

The chain is built from TRBV9 and TRBJ1-5; 8 bases line up with TRBD1. This CDR3 is built from 16 residues. Germline CDR1 and CDR2: SGDLS and YYNGEE. The ends lost 0 bases at V and 4 bases at J; junction bases unmatched: 6. In DNA form, the CDR3 reads TGTGCCAGCAGCGTAGGGGCAGGGGGCCGAAATCAGCCCCAGCATTTT. This encodes CASSVGAGGRNQPQHF.

The rearrangement uses TRBV19 and TRBJ2-2, with a weak D call TRBD1 (6 bases). CDR3 length: 13 residues. V gave up 3 bases and J gave up 7 bases, with 9 bases separating them. CDR1 LNHDA and CDR2 SQIVND come from the germline V gene (reference sequence). CDR3 bases: TGTGCCAGTAGTATTGGACAGCTCGGGGAGCTGTTTTTT. It specifies CASSIGQLGELFF.

The chain carries TRBV29-1 and TRBJ2-7, with 10 bases fitting TRBD2. V was clipped by 4 bases and J by 2 bases; unmatched bases: 8. The CDR3 loop spans 15 amino acids. Germline V CDR1 and CDR2: SQVTM, ANQGSEA. The CDR3 reads CSVGISGGRAYEQYF. For the CDR3, the DNA is TGCAGCGTTGGCATTAGCGGGGGGAGGGCCTACGAGCAGTACTTC.

This chain links TRBV7-2 with TRBJ2-6; maybe TRBD2 (6 bases). There are 15 residues in the CDR3. The germline V and J ends were trimmed by 5 bases and 4 bases, with 12 bases remaining between them. Germline lookup yields CDR1 SGHTA and CDR2 FQGNSA. CDR3 in DNA: TGTGCCAGCAGCCCACGGAGGGTAGGGGCCAACGTCCTGACTTTC. Its translation is CASSPRRVGANVLTF.

The rearrangement links TRBV4-2 to TRBJ1-4, with D possibly matching TRBD1 (5 bases). V was cut by 2 bases and J by 3 bases, with 16 bases left in between. CDR3 size: 17 residues. CDR1 and CDR2 from the germline V gene are LGHNA and YNFKEQ. CDR3 in amino acids: CASSQRQGRKPNEKLFF. CDR3 nucleotides: TGTGCCAGCAGCCAACGGCAGGGTCGGAAACCTAATGAAAAACTGTTTTTT.